Shown below are 30 T cell receptor beta chains from a single sample sequenced in a study of T cell changes during pregnancy in multiple sclerosis (dated by TCRdb to between 2018 and 2021). Preparation of the library involved the immunoSEQ multiplex PCR assay. TCRdb retrieved this table from immuneACCESS and kept in-frame rearrangements only. Not all clones are present; in checked studies, unresolved V genes account for under half, and no reason is known for the remainder. Counted in this sample were some 38,000 clones; 90% to 95% of them appeared once. 0.46% of the sample goes to the ten largest clones. Sequenced material: CD4+ T cells from peripheral blood mononuclear cells, taken in the third trimester of pregnancy. The receptor source for this set is a female donor in good health, enrolled as a control in a pregnancy study.

This sequence joins TRBV19 and TRBJ1-2, with TRBD1 identical over 7 bases. Germline assignment: CDR1 LNHDA and CDR2 SQIVND (reference sequence). J was trimmed by 5 bases and V by 5 bases; bases with no gene match: 8. This CDR3 spans 14 amino acids. The chain's CDR3 is CASSVGQALYGYTF. The DNA for the CDR3 is TGTGCCAGTAGTGTCGGACAGGCCTTGTATGGCTACACCTTC.

J is TRBJ2-5 and V is TRBV4-1; D gene ambiguous. The ends were cut back, 4 bases at V and 5 bases at J, with 14 bases in the middle. CDR3 length: 14 residues. The germline V gene has CDR1 MGHRA and CDR2 YSYEKL. In DNA, the CDR3 is TGCGCCAGCAGCCGAACCCTGATGAGGGAGACCCAGTACTTC. This gives the protein CASSRTLMRETQYF.

The chain has TRBV7-8 and TRBJ2-3; TRBD2 matches 9 bases. CDR1 SGHVS and CDR2 FQNEAQ come from the germline V gene. The V gene end was trimmed by 4 bases and the J gene end by 2 bases; junction bases not matched to a gene: 7. There are 16 residues in the CDR3. CDR3 nucleotide sequence: TGTGCCAGCAGCTCGCTAGCGGGGTGGGCCACAGATACGCAGTATTTT. This gives the protein CASSSLAGWATDTQYF.

As for this clone: One end of the junction is discordant with germline, which a read error may explain. The chain uses TRBV5-6 and TRBJ2-7; 7 nucleotides agree with TRBD1. This CDR3 comprises 16 residues. Germline loops: CDR1 SGHDT, CDR2 YYEEEE. In nucleotides, the CDR3 is TGTGCCAGCACCTTGCAAGGGACAGCCACCTTGTACGAGCAGTACTTC. This encodes CASTLQGTATLYEQYF.

The V call is TRBV2, the J call TRBJ1-2; D may be TRBD1 (5 bases). This CDR3 has 14 residues. CDR1 SNHLY and CDR2 FYNNEI come from the germline V gene. Deletions cut 2 bases from V and 0 bases from J, with 7 bases between. The CDR3 here is CASSETQANYGYTF. CDR3 in DNA: TGTGCCAGCAGTGAAACACAGGCTAACTATGGCTACACCTTC. The whole variable domain, remainder taken from reference TRBV2 and TRBJ1-2, is EPEVTQTPSHQVTQMGQEVILRCVPISNHLYFYWYRQILGQKVEFLVSFYNNEISEKSEIFDDQFSVERPDGSNFTLKIRSTKLEDSAMYFCASSETQANYGYTFGSGTRLTVV.

This rearrangement joins TRBV4-1 to TRBJ1-2; possible D gene TRBD1, 6 bases. The V end was cut by 1 base, the J end by 4 bases, with 13 bases between. The CDR3 length is 15 residues. Looked up from germline, CDR1 is MGHRA and CDR2 is YSYEKL. The CDR3 is CASSQVGHPPYGYTF. The DNA of the CDR3 is TGCGCCAGCAGCCAAGTGGGACACCCGCCCTATGGCTACACCTTC.

This clone has just one count. The V call is TRBV4-3, the J call TRBJ2-3, with D perhaps TRBD1 (6 bases). CDR1 is LGHNA and CDR2 is YSLEER in the germline V gene. The CDR3 loop spans 17 amino acids. The ends were cut back, 0 bases at V and 3 bases at J, with 16 bases in the middle. In nucleotides, the CDR3 is TGCGCCAGCAGCCAAGATAAGGCAGGGGATGTGACAGATACGCAGTATTTT. Its translation: CASSQDKAGDVTDTQYF.

The genes are TRBV7-2 and TRBJ1-3; 12 bases are a match to TRBD1. The CDR3 loop spans 20 amino acids. CDR1 is SGHTA and CDR2 is FQGNSA in the germline V gene. V shed 0 bases and J 4 bases; nucleotides not matched to a gene: 13. CDR3 region: CASSLARGQGAGSRGNTIYF. The CDR3 DNA sequence: TGTGCCAGCAGCTTAGCGAGGGGACAGGGGGCCGGTTCGAGAGGAAACACCATATATTTT.

The gene calls are TRBV28 and TRBJ2-7; 12 nucleotides agree with TRBD2. V lost 2 bases to trimming and J lost 2 bases; unmatched junction nucleotides: 7. The CDR3 covers 17 residues. Germline V gives CDR1 MDHEN, CDR2 SYDVKM. CDR3 in DNA: TGTGCCAGCAGTTTAAGAATCGGACTAGCGGGAACCTACGAGCAGTACTTC. The encoded protein is CASSLRIGLAGTYEQYF.

The J gene is TRBJ2-5, the V gene TRBV11-2, with D hard to call. CDR3 length equals 15 residues. Per the germline V gene, CDR1 is SGHAT and CDR2 is FQNNGV. V was trimmed by 1 base and J by 0 bases, leaving 9 bases between them. In nucleotides, the CDR3 is TGTGCCAGCAGCTTAGGTTTGTCGTACCAAGAGACCCAGTACTTC. It is translated as CASSLGLSYQETQYF.

The V gene is TRBV6-5, the J gene TRBJ2-5; 8 bases align to TRBD1. V shed 6 bases, J shed 4 bases, and the junction held 10 bases outside the gene matches. Germline loops: CDR1 MNHEY, CDR2 SVGAGI. CDR3 length equals 15 residues. The DNA for the CDR3 is TGTGCCAGCAGCCCCGTCCGGACAGGGATAGAGACCCAGTACTTC. This gives the protein CASSPVRTGIETQYF.

The rearrangement joins TRBV7-9 to TRBJ2-7, with TRBD1 matching over 8 bases. The germline V gene has CDR1 SEHNR and CDR2 FQNEAQ (reference sequence). The length of the CDR3 is 17 residues. After removal of 3 bases from V and 0 bases from J, the junction contained 10 bases not matched to a gene. Here the CDR3 reads CASSLGGIGTGSYEQYF. CDR3 coding DNA: TGTGCCAGCAGCTTGGGGGGAATCGGGACAGGCTCCTACGAGCAGTACTTC.

The rearrangement links TRBV4-2 to TRBJ2-7, with 7 bases identical to TRBD2. J lost 1 base, V lost 4 bases, and 7 bases had no gene match. The CDR3 length is 15 residues. Germline values: CDR1 LGHNA, CDR2 YNFKEQ. CDR3 sequence: CASSLRLAESYEQYF. As DNA, the CDR3 is TGTGCCAGCAGCCTTCGACTAGCAGAATCCTACGAGCAGTACTTC.

This clone has only a few counts. The chain is built from TRBV29-1 and TRBJ2-5, with a weak D call TRBD2 (5 bases). With 7 bases removed from V and 5 bases from J, the gap between germline ends came to 17 bases. Per germline, CDR1 SQVTM and CDR2 ANQGSEA. The CDR3 extends over 13 amino acids. The CDR3 DNA reads TGCAGCGCCGGCGGCCCTAGCACGGAGACCCAGTACTTC. Its translation: CSAGGPSTETQYF.

This chain links TRBV2 with TRBJ2-1; 9 positions match TRBD2. V was clipped by 7 bases and J by 6 bases; unmatched bases: 7. The CDR3 has 14 residues. The germline V gene has CDR1 SNHLY and CDR2 FYNNEI. For the CDR3, the DNA is TGTGCCAGCAAATATGCGGGGGGGGGCAATGAGCAGTTCTTC. Its protein is CASKYAGGGNEQFF. Filled out from reference TRBV2 and TRBJ2-1, the complete variable domain reads EPEVTQTPSHQVTQMGQEVILRCVPISNHLYFYWYRQILGQKVEFLVSFYNNEISEKSEIFDDQFSVERPDGSNFTLKIRSTKLEDSAMYFCASKYAGGGNEQFFGPGTRLTVL.

The chain combines TRBV4-1 with TRBJ2-2; maybe TRBD1 (6 bases). V shed 4 bases and J shed 1 base, with 13 bases lying between them. There are 16 residues in the CDR3. Germline assignment: CDR1 MGHRA and CDR2 YSYEKL. CDR3 region: CASSLTGTLNTGELFF. CDR3 nucleotides: TGCGCCAGCAGCCTCACCGGGACATTGAACACCGGGGAGCTGTTTTTT.

This clone has only one observation. The chain links TRBV4-3 to TRBJ2-5; the D gene is possibly TRBD1 (12 bases). CDR3 size: 20 residues. Germline V CDR1 and CDR2: LGHNA, YSLEER. V lost 0 bases to trimming and J lost 4 bases, with 27 bases between them. The CDR3 DNA follows: TGCGCCAGCAGCCAAGATTATCGGGACAGGGGGCTAGCGGGAGGAGAGACCCAGTACTTC. As protein: CASSQDYRDRGLAGGETQYF.

The chain has TRBV27 and TRBJ1-4; D is undetermined. This CDR3 is built from 18 residues. Trimming removed 0 bases from V and 2 bases from J, with 16 bases in between. Germline assignment: CDR1 MNHEY and CDR2 SMNVEV (reference sequence). The CDR3 sequence: CASSLSPVGGGTNEKLFF. DNA for the CDR3: TGTGCCAGCAGTTTATCGCCGGTTGGTGGCGGGACTAATGAAAAACTGTTTTTT.

V gene TRBV6-6 combines with J gene TRBJ2-5; 8 bases map to TRBD1. The germline CDR1 and CDR2 sequences are MNHNY and SVGAGI (reference sequence). The CDR3 has 15 amino acids. V lost 5 bases, J lost 5 bases, and 10 bases stayed unmatched. The CDR3 DNA reads TGTGCCAGCAGTGGGCAGGGGGCGCGTCGGGAGACCCAGTACTTC. Translation: CASSGQGARRETQYF.

The genes are TRBV4-2 and TRBJ2-5; D perhaps matches TRBD2 (7 bases). The ends were cut back, 4 bases at V and 4 bases at J, with 16 bases in the middle. The germline V gene encodes CDR1 LGHNA and CDR2 YNFKEQ. CDR3 size: 15 residues. The CDR3 is CASSLGGVQGETQYF. CDR3 DNA sequence: TGTGCCAGCAGCCTAGGGGGGGTTCAAGGAGAGACCCAGTACTTC.

The genes are TRBV29-1 and TRBJ2-5; 9 nucleotides line up with TRBD2. V shed 3 bases, J shed 2 bases, and the junction held 4 bases outside the gene matches. The CDR3 is 14 residues long. Germline CDR1 and CDR2: SQVTM and ANQGSEA. Written as DNA, the CDR3 is TGCAGCGTTGATACAGCGGGGGGTCAAGAGACCCAGTACTTC. Amino acids: CSVDTAGGQETQYF.

The chain is built from TRBV7-2 and TRBJ1-5; no reliable D call. Trimming cost V 5 bases and J 6 bases, with 11 bases left between them. Germline V CDR1 and CDR2: SGHTA, FQGNSA. The CDR3 consists of 13 residues. The CDR3 region has the DNA TGTGCCAGCAGCCCCTCCCTCGGTCAGCCCCAGCATTTT. Its protein product is CASSPSLGQPQHF.

The rearrangement joins TRBV4-3 to TRBJ2-1; 7 nucleotides agree with TRBD2. This CDR3 comprises 17 residues. J lost 5 bases, V lost 0 bases, and 10 bases had no gene match. Germline V gene data show CDR1 as LGHNA and CDR2 as YSLEER. The CDR3 region is CASSQDLGSGTHNEQFF. CDR3 in DNA: TGCGCCAGCAGCCAAGATTTAGGGAGCGGGACCCACAATGAGCAGTTCTTC.

The chain employs TRBV11-2 and TRBJ2-3; 10 bases map to TRBD2. CDR1 SGHAT and CDR2 FQNNGV come from the germline V gene. The ends lost 4 bases at V and 3 bases at J; junction bases unmatched: 10. CDR3 length equals 17 residues. CDR3 sequence reads: CASSYRFSGGQTDTQYF. The CDR3 DNA reads as TGTGCCAGCAGCTACCGGTTTAGCGGGGGGCAGACAGATACGCAGTATTTT.

The rearrangement joins TRBV9 to TRBJ2-7; weak D call: TRBD2 (5 bases). This CDR3 contains 12 residues. V was trimmed by 0 bases and J by 5 bases, leaving 6 bases between them. Germline-derived CDR1 and CDR2 are SGDLS and YYNGEE. In nucleotides, the CDR3 is TGTGCCAGCAGCGTAGGGGGAGACGAGCAGTACTTC. It is translated as CASSVGGDEQYF.

J is TRBJ2-1 and V is TRBV19; the D is unclear. Trimming left V 7 bases short and J 0 bases short, with 10 bases between. Germline CDR1 is LNHDA and CDR2 is SQIVND (reference sequence). This CDR3 is 14 amino acids long. CDR3 region: CASTPRVSYNEQFF. The CDR3 DNA reads as TGTGCCAGTACCCCTCGCGTCTCCTACAATGAGCAGTTCTTC.

This clone was seen only once. The chain recombines TRBV28 with TRBJ1-5, with unresolved D. CDR3 size: 14 residues. Per germline, CDR1 MDHEN and CDR2 SYDVKM. V lost 10 bases, J lost 4 bases, and 17 bases lay in between. The CDR3 loop reads CAIRSWARNQPQHF. CDR3 in DNA: TGTGCCATCCGTTCATGGGCCAGGAATCAGCCCCAGCATTTT. The full variable domain, completed using reference TRBV28 and TRBJ1-5, is DVKVTQSSRYLVKRTGEKVFLECVQDMDHENMFWYRQDPGLGLRLIYFSYDVKMKEKGDIPEGYSVSREKKERFSLILESASTNQTSMYLCAIRSWARNQPQHFGDGTRLSIL.

In DNA form, the CDR3 reads TGTGCCAGCAGCCCTGGGGGGACCCTCAATCAGCCCCAGCATTTT. Residues: CASSPGGTLNQPQHF. This chain joins TRBV14 and TRBJ1-5; a possible D gene is TRBD1 (5 bases). V was shortened by 4 bases and J by 3 bases, with 13 bases between the two germline ends. Looked up from germline, CDR1 is SGHDN and CDR2 is FVKESK. The CDR3 has 15 residues.

The J gene is TRBJ2-6, the V gene TRBV6-6; a weak D match, TRBD2 (6 bases). V was shortened by 6 bases and J by 2 bases, with 11 bases between the two germline ends. This CDR3 spans 15 amino acids. CDR1 is MNHNY and CDR2 is SVGAGI in the germline V gene (reference sequence). In DNA, the CDR3 is TGTGCCAGCAGCGAATGGGGGGCTGGGGCCAACGTCCTGACTTTC. This gives the protein CASSEWGAGANVLTF.

The CDR3 nucleotides are TGTGCCAGCAGGCGACGGGGGAACACTGAAGCTTTCTTT. This encodes CASRRRGNTEAFF. The rearrangement uses TRBV6-6 and TRBJ1-1, with unresolved D. Germline assignment: CDR1 MNHNY and CDR2 SVGAGI (reference sequence). Trimming removed 6 bases from V and 1 base from J, with 9 bases in between. This CDR3 comprises 13 residues.